The next 3 T cell receptor beta chains were all read from a single sample in a study of shared clonotypes between healthy human individuals. The table came from immunoSEQ multiplex PCR; TCRdb's copy has only in-frame clones and leaves some out. This table has 2,500,000 or so clones, around nine tenths appearing once. The sample comprised naive CD4+ T cells sorted from blood. Regarding subset: CD45RA+ positively selected. These receptors all stem from a man aged 18 to 29 in good health.

The CDR3 here is CASSYSDSLDTQYF. Here the CDR3 DNA reads TGTGCCAGCAGTTACTCGGACAGCTTAGATACGCAGTATTTT. The chain uses TRBV6-5 and TRBJ2-3, with a possible D match to TRBD1 (6 bases). Per germline, CDR1 MNHEY and CDR2 SVGAGI. This CDR3 has 14 residues. V was trimmed by 0 bases and J by 5 bases, leaving 9 bases between them.

The rearrangement links TRBV18 to TRBJ1-1; the D gene is possibly TRBD1 (5 bases). Germline V gene sequence: CDR1 KGHSH, CDR2 LQKENI. The CDR3 consists of 13 residues. The ends were cut back, 3 bases at V and 7 bases at J, with 12 bases in the middle. The CDR3 protein is CASSPLGTREAFF. CDR3 in DNA: TGTGCCAGCTCACCTTTAGGGACCCGTGAAGCTTTCTTT.

With regard to this clone: The same CDR3 also results from other DNA sequences found in this sample. This chain's CDR3 is CAWSGGLQETQYF. CDR3 DNA: TGTGCCTGGAGTGGGGGACTCCAAGAGACCCAGTACTTC. The rearrangement joins TRBV30 to TRBJ2-5, with D perhaps TRBD2 (6 bases). Per the germline V gene, CDR1 is GTSNPN and CDR2 is SVGIG (reference sequence). The CDR3 loop spans 13 amino acids. Trimming cost V 1 base and J 1 base, with 7 bases left between them. The complete variable domain, with remaining parts taken from reference TRBV30 and TRBJ2-5, reads SQTIHQWPATLVQPVGSPLSLECTVEGTSNPNLYWYRQAAGRGLQLLFYSVGIGQISSEVPQNLSASRPQDRQFILSSKKLLLSDSGFYLCAWSGGLQETQYFGPGTRLLVL.